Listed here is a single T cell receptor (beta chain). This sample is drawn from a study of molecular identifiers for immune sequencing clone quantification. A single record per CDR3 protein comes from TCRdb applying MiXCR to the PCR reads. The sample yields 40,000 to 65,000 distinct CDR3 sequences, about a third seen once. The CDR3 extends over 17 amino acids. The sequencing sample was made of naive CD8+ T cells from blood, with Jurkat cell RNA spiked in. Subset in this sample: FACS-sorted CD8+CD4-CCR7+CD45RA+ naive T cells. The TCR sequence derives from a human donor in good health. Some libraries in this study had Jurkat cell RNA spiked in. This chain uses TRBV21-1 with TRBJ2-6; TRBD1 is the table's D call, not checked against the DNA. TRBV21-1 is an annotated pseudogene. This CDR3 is CASSKEGGHDGANVLTF. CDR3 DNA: TGTGCCAGCAGCAAAGAGGGGGGGCATGATGGGGCCAACGTCCTGACTTTC.